A single TCR beta chain is shown here with its context. This sample is part of a study of CD8+ T cells in alopecia areata. The CDR3 consists of 11 residues. The germline V and J ends were trimmed by 5 bases and 5 bases, with 9 bases remaining between them. Germline loops: CDR1 GTSNPN, CDR2 SVGIG (reference sequence). Treatment of the sample: oral pan-JAK inhibitor, 5-10 mg twice daily. Extraction of RNA preceded its reverse transcription into cDNA, which served as the sequencing template. Method: immunoSEQ multiplex PCR; TCRdb's copy keeps in-frame clones and lacks some. The repertoire has about 150,000 clones, 54% of them found once; the top ten carry about a sixth.

This TCR came from a human donor with alopecia areata. The source was CD8+ T cells sorted from blood, collected at week 4, from a patient treated with tofacitinib. V is TRBV30 and J is TRBJ1-1; D gene ambiguous. The CDR3 DNA reads TGTGCCTGGGGTCTGGGTACTGAAGCTTTCTTT. Translated, it gives CAWGLGTEAFF.